The source of this T cell receptor (beta chain) is a study of CD8+CD57+ T cells in acquired aplastic anemia. The overall study: Healthy donors had, on average, around 10 million reads for their CD4+ cells.

For CDR3 and TCR beta VDJ profiling, genomic DNA was the template used. MiXCR, run by TCRdb on the reads, gives a single entry per CDR3 protein. The sample holds approximately 380,000 distinct CDR3 sequences, 60% to 80% seen once. About this clonotype: Its antigen remains unidentified.

Findings of the study overall: Patients had around 30 CD8+ CDR3 sequences in common with controls (the shared set).

The sequence was obtained from a human donor in good health, serving as a control. Sequenced: sorted CD4+, CD8+, or CD8+CD57+ T cells (not recorded which) from PBMCs.

CDR3 protein: CASSLVAGGSTQYF. The DNA of the CDR3 is TGCGCCAGCAGCTTGGTCGCAGGCGGCAGTACGCAGTATTTT. The chain couples TRBV5-1 to TRBJ2-3; D not certain. The CDR3 spans 14 residues. Germline V gives CDR1 SGHRS, CDR2 YFSETQ. Between the trimmed V and J ends, which lost 0 bases and 8 bases, there was a span of 13 bases.